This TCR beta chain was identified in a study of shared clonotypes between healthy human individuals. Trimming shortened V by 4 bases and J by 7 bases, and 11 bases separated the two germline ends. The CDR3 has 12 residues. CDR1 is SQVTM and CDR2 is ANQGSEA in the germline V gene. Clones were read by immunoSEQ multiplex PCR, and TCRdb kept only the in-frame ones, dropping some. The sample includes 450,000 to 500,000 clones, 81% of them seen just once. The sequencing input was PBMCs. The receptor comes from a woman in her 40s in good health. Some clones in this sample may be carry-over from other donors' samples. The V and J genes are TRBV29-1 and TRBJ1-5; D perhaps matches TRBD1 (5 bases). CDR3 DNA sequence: TGCAGCGTTGGGGGCAGAGGGCAGCCCCAGCATTTT. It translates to CSVGGRGQPQHF.